This is a list of T cell receptor beta chains from one sample in a study of shared clonotypes between healthy human individuals. The method was immunoSEQ multiplex PCR; TCRdb's version includes in-frame clones alone and lacks a portion of them. This sample yields about 590,000 clones, of which around 95% are seen a single time; 0.095% to 0.12% belongs to the top ten. Sequencing was performed on naive CD8+ T cells sorted from blood. These receptor sequences come from a woman in her 30s in good health. CDR3s include the opening cysteine and the closing phenylalanine or tryptophan. Each record gives: D gene, J gene, clone size, V gene, CDR3 DNA, CDR3 protein. D genes are given only for firm matches. Size is stated for part of the rows, as once, few or many counts, or as a class when the clone is expanded.

-	TRBJ2-5	-	TRBV6-6	TGTGCCAGCAGTACCCAGGGTTCCCAAGAGACCCAGTACTTC	CASSTQGSQETQYF
-	TRBJ2-7	-	TRBV2	TGTGCCAGCAGGGGGCCCTACGAGCAGTACTTC	CASRGPYEQYF
-	TRBJ1-2	-	TRBV19	TGTGCCAGTAGTCTCCACCTCTTGGGCAGGGAAAGTGGCTACACCTTC	CASSLHLLGRESGYTF
TRBD2	TRBJ2-1	-	TRBV19	TGTGCCAGCGAGCGGGAGTTATCAAATGAGCAGTTCTTC	CASERELSNEQFF
TRBD1	TRBJ1-5	once	TRBV27	TGTGCCAGCAGTCCGGACAGGTTTGATCAGCCCCAGCATTTT	CASSPDRFDQPQHF
-	TRBJ2-1	few	TRBV9	TGTGCCAGCAGCTCGAATTACAATGAGCAGTTCTTC	CASSSNYNEQFF
-	TRBJ2-7	-	TRBV5-4	TGTGCCAGCAGCCTGGGGCGAGACCCTTACGAGCAGTACTTC	CASSLGRDPYEQYF
-	TRBJ2-7	-	TRBV30	TGTGCCTGGAGTGTAGCAGGGAGGAGGTACGAGCAGTACTTC	CAWSVAGRRYEQYF
-	TRBJ2-1	-	TRBV6-1	TGTGCCAGCAGTGAAGGTCCCTTTAATGAGCAGTTCTTC	CASSEGPFNEQFF
-	TRBJ2-1	-	TRBV28	TGTGCCAGCAGTTTTATTTCTATAAATGAGCAGTTCTTC	CASSFISINEQFF
-	TRBJ1-5	-	TRBV28	TGTGCCAGCACCAACTGGGGTTTTGGGGGGGGCAATCAGCCCCAGCATTTT	CASTNWGFGGGNQPQHF
TRBD1	TRBJ2-3	-	TRBV13	TGTGCCAGCAGCTTCGGACAGGGATGGGGAACAGATACGCAGTATTTT	CASSFGQGWGTDTQYF
-	TRBJ2-7	once	TRBV6-4	TGTGCCAGCAGTGGAGGCCGGGAGACATACGAGCAGTACTTC	CASSGGRETYEQYF
TRBD2	TRBJ2-3	-	TRBV7-8	TGTGCCAGCAGCTTAGCGGTTGCGGGAGGCTACACAGATACGCAGTATTTT	CASSLAVAGGYTDTQYF
-	TRBJ1-5	once	TRBV7-9	TGTGCCAGCAGTGGCAGCGCTAGCAATCAGCCCCAGCATTTT	CASSGSASNQPQHF
-	TRBJ2-5	-	TRBV27	TGTGCCAGCAGTTTCATCGGGAGTTCAGAGACCCAGTACTTC	CASSFIGSSETQYF
-	TRBJ2-7	-	TRBV6-1	TGTGCCAGCGGACTCCCCGACTACGAGCAGTACTTC	CASGLPDYEQYF
-	TRBJ2-7	-	TRBV19	TGTGCCACATACCAGTCGGGGTCCTACGAGCAGTACTTC	CATYQSGSYEQYF
TRBD1	TRBJ1-5	few	TRBV19	TGTGCCAGTAGGGGGACAGGGAGACAGCCCCAGCATTTT	CASRGTGRQPQHF
-	TRBJ1-2	-	TRBV27	TGTGCCAGCAGTCCGGGGGCACATACGGCCTATGGCTACACCTTC	CASSPGAHTAYGYTF
-	TRBJ1-2	few	TRBV6-5	TGTGCCAGCAGTTACGGGGCCGAAGTCTATGGCTACACCTTC	CASSYGAEVYGYTF
TRBD1	TRBJ2-5	-	TRBV15	TGTGCCACCAGCACATCGGGACAGGGGTGGTTCGAGACCCAGTACTTC	CATSTSGQGWFETQYF
-	TRBJ1-5	-	TRBV28	TGTGCCAGCAGTTTATCCCCTGGGCATAGCAATCAGCCCCAGCATTTT	CASSLSPGHSNQPQHF
TRBD2	TRBJ2-6	-	TRBV6-6	TGTGCCAGCAGTTATGGCGGGAGGACTGGGGCCAACGTCCTGACTTTC	CASSYGGRTGANVLTF
-	TRBJ1-1	-	TRBV4-1	TGCGCCAGCAGCCAAGCGCAGGGAGGGGGTCTCGCGGCTTTCTTT	CASSQAQGGGLAAFF
-	TRBJ1-1	-	TRBV6-5	TGTGCCAGCAGAGAGGGAAACACTGAAGCTTTCTTT	CASREGNTEAFF
TRBD1	TRBJ2-2	-	TRBV19	TGTGCCAGTAGTTATCCCGACAGGGTCCCCGGGGAGCTGTTTTTT	CASSYPDRVPGELFF
-	TRBJ1-1	-	TRBV7-2	TGTGCCAGCAGCTTATCAGCGGGGGCGGGTAAAACTGAAGCTTTCTTT	CASSLSAGAGKTEAFF
TRBD2	TRBJ2-3	-	TRBV19	TGTGCCAGTAGTATAGATCGGGGGGACACAGATACGCAGTATTTT	CASSIDRGDTDTQYF
-	TRBJ2-7	-	TRBV29-1	TGCAGCGTTGGCAGTCCGAACGAGCAGTACTTC	CSVGSPNEQYF
TRBD1	TRBJ2-1	-	TRBV5-4	TGTGCCAGCAGCCACCCTGGACAGGGGTACAATGAGCAGTTCTTC	CASSHPGQGYNEQFF
-	TRBJ1-2	-	TRBV19	TGTGCCAGTAGTGGACAGACGGGTAACTATGGCTACACCTTC	CASSGQTGNYGYTF
-	TRBJ1-5	-	TRBV10-3	TGTGCCAGTGGACACCCCGAACAATGGCCCCAGCATTTT	CASGHPEQWPQHF
-	TRBJ2-7	once	TRBV5-1	TGCGCCAGCAGCCCACTGAAACTCCGGGGAGGATCGATCCAGCAGTACTTC	CASSPLKLRGGSIQQYF